This T cell receptor (beta chain) was recorded in a study of CD8 T cells in Susac syndrome. The CDR3 contains 13 residues. V was pared by 5 bases and J by 1 base, with 9 bases between. Reverse transcription used about 0.5 to 1 ug RNA and random hexamers. TCRdb analysed the immunoSEQ multiplex PCR reads with MiXCR anew, one entry per CDR3 protein. The profile covers some 170,000 distinct CDR3 sequences, with about 95% appearing a single time and 0.1% taken by the ten largest. This sequence joins TRBV12-3 or TRBV12-4 and TRBJ2-7, with D maybe TRBD1 (6 bases). Input material: CD4+ T cells from PBMCs. The TCR originated in a human donor in good health. This chain's CDR3 is CASSEGESYEQYF. Here the CDR3 DNA reads TGTGCCAGCAGTGAGGGGGAATCCTACGAGCAGTACTTC.